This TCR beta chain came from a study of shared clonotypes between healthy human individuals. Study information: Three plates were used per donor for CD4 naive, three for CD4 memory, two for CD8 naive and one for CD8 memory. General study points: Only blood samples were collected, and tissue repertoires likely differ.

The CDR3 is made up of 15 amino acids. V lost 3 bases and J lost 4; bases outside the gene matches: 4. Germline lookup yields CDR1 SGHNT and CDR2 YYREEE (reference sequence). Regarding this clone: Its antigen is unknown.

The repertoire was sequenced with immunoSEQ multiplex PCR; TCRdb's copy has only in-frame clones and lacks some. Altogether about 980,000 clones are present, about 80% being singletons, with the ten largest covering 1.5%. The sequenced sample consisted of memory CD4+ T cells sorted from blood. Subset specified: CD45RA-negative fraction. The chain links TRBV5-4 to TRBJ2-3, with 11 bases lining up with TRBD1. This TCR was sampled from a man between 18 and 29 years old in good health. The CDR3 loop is CASSSGQGGADTQYF. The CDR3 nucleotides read TGTGCCAGCAGCTCGGGACAGGGGGGTGCAGATACGCAGTATTTT.